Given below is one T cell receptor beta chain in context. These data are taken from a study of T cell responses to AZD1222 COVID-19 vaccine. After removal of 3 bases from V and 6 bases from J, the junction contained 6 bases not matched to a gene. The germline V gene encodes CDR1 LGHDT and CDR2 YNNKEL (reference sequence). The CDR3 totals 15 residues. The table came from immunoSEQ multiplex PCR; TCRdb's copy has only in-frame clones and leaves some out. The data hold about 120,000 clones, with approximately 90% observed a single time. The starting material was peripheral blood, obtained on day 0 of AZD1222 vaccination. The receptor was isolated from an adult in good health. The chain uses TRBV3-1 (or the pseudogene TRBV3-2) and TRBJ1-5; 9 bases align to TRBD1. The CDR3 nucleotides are TGTGCCAGCAGCCAGAGACAGGGGGTTATTCAGCCCCAGCATTTT. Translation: CASSQRQGVIQPQHF.